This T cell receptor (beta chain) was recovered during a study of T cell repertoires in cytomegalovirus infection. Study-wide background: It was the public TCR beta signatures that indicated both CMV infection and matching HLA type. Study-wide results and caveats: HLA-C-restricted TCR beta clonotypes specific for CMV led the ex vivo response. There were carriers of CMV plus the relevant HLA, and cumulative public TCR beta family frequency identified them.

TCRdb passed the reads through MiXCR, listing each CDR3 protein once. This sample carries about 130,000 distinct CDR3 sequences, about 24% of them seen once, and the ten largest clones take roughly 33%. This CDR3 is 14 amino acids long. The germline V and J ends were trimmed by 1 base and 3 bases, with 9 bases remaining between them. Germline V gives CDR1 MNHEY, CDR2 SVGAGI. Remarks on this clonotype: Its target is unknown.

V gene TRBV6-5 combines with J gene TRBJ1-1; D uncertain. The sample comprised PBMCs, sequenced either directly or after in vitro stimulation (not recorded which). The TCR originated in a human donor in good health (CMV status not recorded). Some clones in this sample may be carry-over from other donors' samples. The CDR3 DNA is TGTGCCAGCAGTTACTGGAAGGGTGACACTGAAGCTTTCTTT. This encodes CASSYWKGDTEAFF.